This TCR beta chain was identified during a study of T cells in localized non-small cell lung cancer. J gave up 5 bases and V 6 bases, and 15 bases lay outside the gene matches. This CDR3 has 18 amino acids. Germline lookup yields CDR1 SGHVS and CDR2 FNYEAQ. As concerns this clone: Its antigen is undetermined.

Findings and limits, study-wide: The study sequenced only one region of the tumor. As a result, intratumor heterogeneity could not be excluded and remains possible.

Libraries were prepared by immunoSEQ multiplex PCR; TCRdb keeps only in-frame clonotypes and omits some of them. The table includes under 70,000 clones, approximately 90% detected once. The chain recombines TRBV7-6 with TRBJ2-3; TRBD2 agrees at 12 bases. Sequenced here: peripheral blood, sampled before any cancer treatment. This clonotype was sampled from a woman aged 40 to 75 with stage I lung adenocarcinoma. This CDR3 is CASSPSASGGVSLDTQYF. In DNA, the CDR3 is TGTGCCAGCAGTCCATCGGCTAGCGGGGGGGTTTCGTTAGATACGCAGTATTTT. Based on the CDR3 plus reference TRBV7-6 and TRBJ2-3, the full variable domain is GAGVSQSPRYKVTKRGQDVALRCDPISGHVSLYWYRQALGQGPEFLTYFNYEAQQDKSGLPNDRFSAERPEGSISTLTIQRTEQRDSAMYRCASSPSASGGVSLDTQYFGPGTRLTVL.